Listed below are T cell receptor beta chains from one sample, sequenced in a study of blood T cell repertoires in COVID-19. Using immunoSEQ multiplex PCR, the repertoire was profiled, and TCRdb retains in-frame clones only, with some absent. The table lists about 200,000 clones, 80% to 95% of them singletons. The sequenced material came from peripheral blood. These receptors all stem from a man aged 55 to 70 with COVID-19, enrolled during active disease. Each CDR3 is given with its conserved first and last residue. The D gene is left open where the match is weak. The size entry is marked missing in some rows and otherwise reads once, few, many or a size class.

-	TRBV6-5	-	TRBJ1-1	TGTGCCAGCAGTTACTCGAGTTTCGTGAACACTGAAGCTTTCTTT	CASSYSSFVNTEAFF
-	TRBV7-3	TRBD1	TRBJ2-7	TGTGCCAGCAGCCCATCCGGGACAGGGGGATACGAGCAGTACTTC	CASSPSGTGGYEQYF
-	TRBV5-1	-	TRBJ2-1	TGCGCCAGCAGCCAGGGGCAGGGATCTCGCAATGAGCAGTTCTTC	CASSQGQGSRNEQFF
-	TRBV29-1	TRBD1	TRBJ2-3	TGCAGCGTTGTAGGGCAGGGGGGCACAGATACGCAGTATTTT	CSVVGQGGTDTQYF
-	TRBV5-1	-	TRBJ2-3	TGCGCCAGCAGCTTGGGATCTAGAGAGAGCACAGATACGCAGTATTTT	CASSLGSRESTDTQYF
-	TRBV5-1	-	TRBJ2-7	TGCGCCAGCAGCAGGGCCGGGACAAACTACGAGCAGTACTTC	CASSRAGTNYEQYF
-	TRBV3-1/TRBV3-2	TRBD1	TRBJ1-6	TGTGCCAGCAGCCAAGGACAGGGAGGTAATTCACCCCTCCACTTT	CASSQGQGGNSPLHF
-	TRBV6-2/TRBV6-3	TRBD1	TRBJ2-7	TGTGCCAGCAGCCGAGGGGGCTACTACGAGCAGTACTTC	CASSRGGYYEQYF
-	TRBV6-5	-	TRBJ1-2	TGTGCCAGCAGTTACGCGCGGTTCTCGGAGTATGGCTACACCTTC	CASSYARFSEYGYTF
-	TRBV28	TRBD1	TRBJ1-1	TGTGCCAGCAGTTTATCCGGGGTGACAGGGGGTCTCAACACTGAAGCTTTCTTT	CASSLSGVTGGLNTEAFF
-	TRBV3-1/TRBV3-2	TRBD1	TRBJ1-2	TGTGCCAGCAGCCCGCGGACAGGGGGCTATGGCTACACCTTC	CASSPRTGGYGYTF
-	TRBV28	-	TRBJ1-2	TGTGCCAGCAGGCGACCGGGACACACAACCTATGGCTACACCTTC	CASRRPGHTTYGYTF
few	TRBV12-3/TRBV12-4	-	TRBJ1-1	TGTGCCAGCAGTCCGCGGGGAGGTACTGAAGCTTTCTTT	CASSPRGGTEAFF
-	TRBV24-1	-	TRBJ2-3	TGTGCCACCAGTGGGGCAGACCGCACAGATACGCAGTATTTT	CATSGADRTDTQYF
-	TRBV28	TRBD1	TRBJ1-1	TGTGCCAGCAGTCCGTTGAGGACAGGGTGGACTGAAGCTTTCTTT	CASSPLRTGWTEAFF
-	TRBV30	TRBD1	TRBJ1-6	TGTGCCTGGACGACAGGGAATAATTCACCCCTCCACTTT	CAWTTGNNSPLHF
-	TRBV4-2	TRBD1	TRBJ1-2	TGTGCCAGCAGCCAACCTCCGGGACAGGGTTTCGGCTACACCTTC	CASSQPPGQGFGYTF
-	TRBV6-5	TRBD1	TRBJ1-1	TGTGCCAGCAGTTTACACAGGGGAGAGACTGAAGCTTTCTTT	CASSLHRGETEAFF
-	TRBV24-1	TRBD1	TRBJ1-1	TGTGCCACCAGTGACTCACAGGGGGCGGGGGTTGCTTTCTTT	CATSDSQGAGVAFF
-	TRBV5-1	-	TRBJ1-2	TGCGCCAGCAGCTTGGGTCAGGGGAAAAACTATGGCTACACCTTC	CASSLGQGKNYGYTF
-	TRBV30	-	TRBJ1-2	TGTGCCTGGAGCACAGGCAGGGCTAACTATGGCTACACCTTC	CAWSTGRANYGYTF
-	TRBV29-1	-	TRBJ2-2	TGCAGCGCCTATTTACTAGAGCGTGGGTCGAACACCGGGGAGCTGTTTTTT	CSAYLLERGSNTGELFF
-	TRBV5-1	-	TRBJ1-3	TGCGCCAGCGGGGAGGGCTCCGGAAACACCATATATTTT	CASGEGSGNTIYF
few	TRBV6-2/TRBV6-3	-	TRBJ2-1	TGTGCCAGCAGTTACGGAGCGGCCAGCAATGAGCAGTTCTTC	CASSYGAASNEQFF
once	TRBV11-2	-	TRBJ2-5	TGTGCCAGCAGCTTAGGACTCGCGGGGGCGGCATTCCAGGAGGAGTACTTC	CASSLGLAGAAFQEEYF
-	TRBV2	-	TRBJ1-2	TGTGCCAGCAGTGAGGGGGGGTCAGACTATGGCTACACCTTC	CASSEGGSDYGYTF
-	TRBV29-1	-	TRBJ2-7	TGCAGCGTTGTTTTGGTTGCGGGAACCTACGAGCAGTACTTC	CSVVLVAGTYEQYF
-	TRBV6-5	-	TRBJ1-1	TGTGCCAGCAGTTATCTAGAAAACACTGAAGCTTTCTTT	CASSYLENTEAFF
once	TRBV13	-	TRBJ1-2	TGTGCCAGCAGCTCCCGGACAGCCTATGGCTACACCTTC	CASSSRTAYGYTF
-	TRBV7-3	TRBD2	TRBJ2-1	TGTGCCAGCAGCGGCAGGGGACTAGCGGGTTTGGATGAGCAGTTCTTC	CASSGRGLAGLDEQFF
-	TRBV3-1/TRBV3-2	-	TRBJ2-7	TGTGCCAGCAGCACAGTACCTTCCGAGCAGTACTTC	CASSTVPSEQYF
-	TRBV5-1	TRBD1	TRBJ2-1	TGCGCCAGCAGCTTGGCCGGGACAGGGGGCGCATATGAGCAGTTCTTC	CASSLAGTGGAYEQFF
-	TRBV4-3	-	TRBJ1-5	TGCGCCAGCAGCCAAGACAGGTCCTATAGCAATCAGCCCCAGCATTTT	CASSQDRSYSNQPQHF
once	TRBV7-2	TRBD1	TRBJ2-3	TGTGCCAGCAGCCCCGGACAGGGCGCAGATACGCAGTATTTT	CASSPGQGADTQYF
-	TRBV30	-	TRBJ1-2	TGTGCCTGGAGTGTCAAAGGGGCGCAAGATGGCTACACCTTC	CAWSVKGAQDGYTF
-	TRBV24-1	-	TRBJ2-7	TGTGCCACCAGTGAGGCTTCATACGAGCAGTACTTC	CATSEASYEQYF
-	TRBV5-1	TRBD1	TRBJ1-3	TGCGCCAGCAGCTTGGGGGACAGGGTCGGTGGAAACACCATATATTTT	CASSLGDRVGGNTIYF
-	TRBV6-5	-	TRBJ1-2	TGTGCCAGCAGCGCATACGGGCAGGGATATGGCTACACCTTC	CASSAYGQGYGYTF
-	TRBV19	-	TRBJ1-5	TGTGCCAGTAACCCAGGACAGACACCAAATCAGCCCCAGCATTTT	CASNPGQTPNQPQHF
-	TRBV7-3	TRBD1	TRBJ2-7	TGTGCCAGCAGCCCGGGGACAGGGTCCCACGAGCAGTACTTC	CASSPGTGSHEQYF
once	TRBV19	-	TRBJ1-6	TGTGCCAGTAAAATAACAGGGACCAATTCACCCCTCCACTTT	CASKITGTNSPLHF